This T cell receptor (beta chain) was captured in a study of cytomegalovirus exposure and HLA in healthy donors. To note about this clone: The antigen remains undetermined.

Assay used: immunoSEQ multiplex PCR; TCRdb lists only in-frame clones, some missing. The table shows about 140,000 clones, with just under 85% occurring only once. CDR3 length: 14 amino acids. V trimming: 8 bases; J trimming: 6 bases; junction bases outside the gene matches: 13. Per germline, CDR1 SGHTA and CDR2 FQGTGA. The donors were members of the approximately 130-subject validation cohort (separate from the approximately 670-subject first cohort). Points from the study as a whole: Some TCR beta chains (about 180 of them) were listed as cytomegalovirus-associated. First-cohort TCR clusters were later found to tend to co-occur in the approximately 120 validation repertoires.

The source material was PBMCs. The rearrangement links TRBV7-3 to TRBJ2-7, with TRBD1 matching 7 bases. The receptor's source is a woman in her thirties in good health and CMV-seronegative. This chain's CDR3 is CASSKDRTFSEQYF. CDR3 nucleotide sequence: TGTGCCAGCTCCAAGGACAGGACCTTTAGCGAGCAGTACTTC.